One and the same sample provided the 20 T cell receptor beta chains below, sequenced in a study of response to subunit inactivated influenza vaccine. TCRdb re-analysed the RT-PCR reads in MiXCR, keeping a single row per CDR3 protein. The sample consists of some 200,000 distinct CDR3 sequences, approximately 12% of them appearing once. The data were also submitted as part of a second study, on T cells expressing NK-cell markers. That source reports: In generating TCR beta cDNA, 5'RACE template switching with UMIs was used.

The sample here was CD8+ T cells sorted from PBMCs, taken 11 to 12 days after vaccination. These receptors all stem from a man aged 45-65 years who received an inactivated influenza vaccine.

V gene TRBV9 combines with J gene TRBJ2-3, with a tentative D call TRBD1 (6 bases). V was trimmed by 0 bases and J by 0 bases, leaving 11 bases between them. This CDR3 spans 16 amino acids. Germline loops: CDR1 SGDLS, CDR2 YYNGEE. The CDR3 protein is CASSVGGGQSTDTQYF. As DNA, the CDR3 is TGTGCCAGCAGCGTAGGTGGTGGACAGAGCACAGATACGCAGTATTTT.

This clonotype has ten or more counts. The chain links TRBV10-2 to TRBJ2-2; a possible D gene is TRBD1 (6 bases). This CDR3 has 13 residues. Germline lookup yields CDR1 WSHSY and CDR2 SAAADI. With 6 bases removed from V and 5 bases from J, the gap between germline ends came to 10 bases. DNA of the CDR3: TGCGCCAGCAGACCACAGGGTACCGGGGAGCTGTTTTTT. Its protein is CASRPQGTGELFF.

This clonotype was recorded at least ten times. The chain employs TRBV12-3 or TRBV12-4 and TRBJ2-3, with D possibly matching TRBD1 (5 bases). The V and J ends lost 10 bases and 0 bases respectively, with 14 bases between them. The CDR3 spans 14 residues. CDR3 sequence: CATKTAASTDTQYF. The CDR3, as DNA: TGTGCCACCAAGACAGCCGCTAGCACAGATACGCAGTATTTT.

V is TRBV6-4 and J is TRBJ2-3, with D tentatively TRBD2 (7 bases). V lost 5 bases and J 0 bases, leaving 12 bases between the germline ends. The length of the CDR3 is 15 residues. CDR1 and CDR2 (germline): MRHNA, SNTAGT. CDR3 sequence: CASSRGGESTDTQYF. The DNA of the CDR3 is TGTGCCAGCAGTCGCGGGGGCGAGAGCACAGATACGCAGTATTTT.

CDR3 residues: CASSSPNEQYF. DNA for the CDR3: TGTGCCAGCAGCTCTCCGAACGAGCAGTACTTC. The chain employs TRBV11-2 and TRBJ2-7; unclear D gene. Germline CDR1 and CDR2: SGHAT and FQNNGV. V lost 4 bases to trimming and J lost 5 bases, with 6 bases between them. This CDR3 spans 11 amino acids. Based on the CDR3 plus reference TRBV11-2 and TRBJ2-7, the full variable domain is EAGVAQSPRYKIIEKRQSVAFWCNPISGHATLYWYQQILGQGPKLLIQFQNNGVVDDSQLPKDRFSAERLKGVDSTLKIQPAKLEDSAVYLCASSSPNEQYFGPGTRLTVT.

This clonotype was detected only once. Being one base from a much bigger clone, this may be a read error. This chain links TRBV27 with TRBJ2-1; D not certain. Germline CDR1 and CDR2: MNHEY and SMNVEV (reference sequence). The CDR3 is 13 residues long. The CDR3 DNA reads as TGTGCCAACAGTTTATCAGCTGCGAATGAGCAGTTCTTC. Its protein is CANSLSAANEQFF.

CDR3 loop: CSVSSREGMGEQYF. CDR3 nucleotide sequence: TGCAGCGTTTCAAGTAGGGAGGGGATGGGGGAGCAGTACTTC. This sequence joins TRBV29-1 and TRBJ2-7; 7 nucleotides agree with TRBD2. The junction had 14 bases not matched to a gene; V was cut back by 5 bases and J by 7 bases. Germline V lookup: CDR1 SQVTM, CDR2 ANQGSEA. The CDR3 runs 14 residues.

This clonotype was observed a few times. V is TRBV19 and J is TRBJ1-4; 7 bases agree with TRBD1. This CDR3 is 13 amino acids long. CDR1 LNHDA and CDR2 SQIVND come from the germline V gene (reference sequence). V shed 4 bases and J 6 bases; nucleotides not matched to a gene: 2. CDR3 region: CASSTGTDEKLFF. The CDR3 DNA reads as TGTGCCAGTAGTACCGGGACAGATGAAAAACTGTTTTTT.

DNA for the CDR3: TGTGCCAGCAGCCCAGGGGACAATTACAATGAGCAGTTCTTC. Translation: CASSPGDNYNEQFF. V is TRBV9 and J is TRBJ2-1; D is perhaps TRBD1 (6 bases). Trimming took off 4 bases at V and 4 bases at J, with 12 bases between the two ends. The CDR3 runs to 14 residues. Germline assignment: CDR1 SGDLS and CDR2 YYNGEE.

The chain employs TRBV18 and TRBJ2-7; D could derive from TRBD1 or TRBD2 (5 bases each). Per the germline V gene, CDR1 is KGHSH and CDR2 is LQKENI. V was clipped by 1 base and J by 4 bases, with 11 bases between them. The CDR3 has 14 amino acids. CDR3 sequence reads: CASSPRGLAYEQYF. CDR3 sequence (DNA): TGTGCCAGCTCACCACGGGGCCTAGCTTACGAGCAGTACTTC.

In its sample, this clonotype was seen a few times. The CDR3: CSVEDLGRGGTEAFF. CDR3 nucleotides: TGCAGCGTTGAAGATCTGGGCAGGGGGGGAACTGAAGCTTTCTTT. The V and J genes are TRBV29-1 and TRBJ1-1, with 7 bases fitting TRBD1. J was trimmed by 5 bases and V by 0 bases; bases with no gene match: 9. The CDR3 has 15 amino acids. From germline, CDR1 is SQVTM and CDR2 ANQGSEA. The full variable domain, rest sourced from reference TRBV29-1 and TRBJ1-1, is SAVISQKPSRDICQRGTSLTIQCQVDSQVTMMFWYRQQPGQSLTLIATANQGSEATYESGFVIDKFPISRPNLTFSTLTVSNMSPEDSSIYLCSVEDLGRGGTEAFFGQGTRLTVV.

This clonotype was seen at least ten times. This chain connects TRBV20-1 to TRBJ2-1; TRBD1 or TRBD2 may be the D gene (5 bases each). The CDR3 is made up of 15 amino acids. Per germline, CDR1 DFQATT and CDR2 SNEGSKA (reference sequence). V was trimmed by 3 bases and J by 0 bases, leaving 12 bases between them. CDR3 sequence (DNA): TGCAGTGCTAGTGGGGGACGTGACTCCTACAATGAGCAGTTCTTC. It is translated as CSASGGRDSYNEQFF.

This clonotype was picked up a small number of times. This CDR3 reads CASRLLAGYTGELFF. DNA for the CDR3: TGTGCCAGCAGACTACTAGCGGGGTACACCGGGGAGCTGTTTTTT. The rearrangement links TRBV6-2 or TRBV6-3 to TRBJ2-2; 10 bases agree with TRBD2. V lost 6 bases, J lost 3 bases, and 4 bases stayed unmatched. Germline CDR1 reads MNHEY; CDR2 reads SVGEGT. The CDR3 length is 15 residues.

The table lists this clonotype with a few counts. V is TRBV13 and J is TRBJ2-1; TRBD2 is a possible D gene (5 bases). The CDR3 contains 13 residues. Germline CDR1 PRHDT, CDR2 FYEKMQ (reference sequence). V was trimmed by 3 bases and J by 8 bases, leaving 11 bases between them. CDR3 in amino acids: CASSFGKGYEQFF. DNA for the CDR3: TGTGCCAGCAGCTTCGGGAAGGGCTATGAGCAGTTCTTC. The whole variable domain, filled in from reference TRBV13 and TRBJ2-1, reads AAGVIQSPRHLIKEKRETATLKCYPIPRHDTVYWYQQGPGQDPQFLISFYEKMQSDKGSIPDRFSAQQFSDYHSELNMSSLELGDSALYFCASSFGKGYEQFFGPGTRLTVL.

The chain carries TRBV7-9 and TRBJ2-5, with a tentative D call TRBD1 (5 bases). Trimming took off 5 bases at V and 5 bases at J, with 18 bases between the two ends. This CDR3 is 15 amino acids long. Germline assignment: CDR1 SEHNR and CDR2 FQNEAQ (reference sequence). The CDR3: CASSHRQLGVETQYF. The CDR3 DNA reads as TGTGCCAGCAGCCACAGACAGCTAGGAGTGGAGACCCAGTACTTC.

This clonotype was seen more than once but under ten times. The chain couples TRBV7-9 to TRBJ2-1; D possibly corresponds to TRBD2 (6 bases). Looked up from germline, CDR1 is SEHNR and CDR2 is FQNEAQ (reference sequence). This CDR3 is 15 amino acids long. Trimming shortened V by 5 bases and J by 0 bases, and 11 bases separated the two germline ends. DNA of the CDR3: TGTGCCAGCAGCCCGAGACTAGACTCCTACAATGAGCAGTTCTTC. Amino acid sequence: CASSPRLDSYNEQFF.

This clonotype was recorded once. CDR3 DNA sequence: TGTGCCAGCACCGAGCTCGGAAACACCATATATTTT. This gives the protein CASTELGNTIYF. The chain recombines TRBV2 with TRBJ1-3, with D unresolved. The CDR3 has 12 amino acids. The V end lost 7 bases, the J end lost 4 bases, and 8 bases lay between the germline ends. Germline CDR1 SNHLY, CDR2 FYNNEI.

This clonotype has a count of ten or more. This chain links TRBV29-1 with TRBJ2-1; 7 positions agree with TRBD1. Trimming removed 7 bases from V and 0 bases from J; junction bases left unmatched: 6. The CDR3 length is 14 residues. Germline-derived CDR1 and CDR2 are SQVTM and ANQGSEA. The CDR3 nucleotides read TGCAGCGGCCAAAGGACAGGCTCCTACAATGAGCAGTTCTTC. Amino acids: CSGQRTGSYNEQFF.

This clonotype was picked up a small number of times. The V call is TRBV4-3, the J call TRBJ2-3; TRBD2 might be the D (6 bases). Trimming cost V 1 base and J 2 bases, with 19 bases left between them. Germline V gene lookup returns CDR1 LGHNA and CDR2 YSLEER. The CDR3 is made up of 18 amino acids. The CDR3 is CASSQAYAGPSVTDTQYF. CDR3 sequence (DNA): TGCGCCAGCAGCCAAGCGTATGCGGGGCCCAGTGTCACAGATACGCAGTATTTT.

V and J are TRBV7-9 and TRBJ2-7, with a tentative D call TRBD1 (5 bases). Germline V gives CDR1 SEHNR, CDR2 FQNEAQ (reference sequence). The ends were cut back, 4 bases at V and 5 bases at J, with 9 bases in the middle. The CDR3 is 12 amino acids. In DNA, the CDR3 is TGTGCCAGCAGCTGGGGCAGTGACGAGCAGTACTTC. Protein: CASSWGSDEQYF.